This TCR beta chain was observed in a study of blood T cell repertoires in COVID-19. For the study at large: COVID-19 samples collected from the United States, Italy and Spain covered acute and convalescent phases. From T cells, B-cell-depleted T cells, or PBMCs came the material, which was cDNA or gDNA.

Germline lookup yields CDR1 GTSNPN and CDR2 SVGIG (reference sequence). Trimming took off 4 bases at V and 0 bases at J, with 3 bases between the two ends. This CDR3 spans 12 amino acids. Original methodology: Amplification with reference gene primers provided the estimates of nucleated cell counts. Some clones are missing from TCRdb's copy, which holds only in-frame ones; the method was immunoSEQ multiplex PCR. V and J calls and clone size follow that table, whereas D and trimming were derived from the DNA. The sample lists around 110,000 clones, roughly 84% seen once, with approximately 1.5% in the top ten. This clone was found a few times.

Sequencing was done on a sample of peripheral blood. The clonotype was recovered from a man between 35 and 55 years old with acute or convalescent COVID-19. The chain couples TRBV30 to TRBJ2-2, with D hard to call. The CDR3 DNA reads as TGTGCCTGGACCTCGAACACCGGGGAGCTGTTTTTT. This gives the protein CAWTSNTGELFF.